These 22 T cell receptor beta chains were all obtained from the same sample, sequenced in a study of T cells after yellow fever vaccination. TCRdb fed the 5' RACE reads into MiXCR, producing one record per CDR3 protein. The sample yields 500,000 to 650,000 distinct CDR3 sequences, about 15% seen once. The sequences come from PBMCs, collected 5 to 6 days after the first yellow fever vaccination. The receptors derive from a man aged 18 to 29 who received the YFV17D yellow fever vaccine.

The J gene is TRBJ1-3, the V gene TRBV6-5, with D perhaps matching TRBD1 (5 bases). This CDR3 is built from 17 residues. CDR1 and CDR2 (germline): MNHEY, SVGAGI. With 0 bases removed from V and 2 bases from J, the gap between germline ends came to 14 bases. The CDR3 loop is CASSYSGFGAPGNTIYF. DNA of the CDR3: TGTGCCAGCAGTTACTCGGGTTTCGGGGCCCCTGGAAACACCATATATTTT.

The rearrangement joins TRBV6-2 or TRBV6-3 to TRBJ2-7, with unresolved D. V was pared by 0 bases and J by 4 bases, with 13 bases between. CDR1 and CDR2 from the germline V gene are MNHEY and SVGEGT. This CDR3 comprises 15 residues. CDR3 DNA sequence: TGTGCCAGCAGTTACTCCGCCAAAGGGCTATACGAGCAGTACTTC. This translates into CASSYSAKGLYEQYF.

The CDR3 loop is CASSYGLASGAYEQYF. The CDR3 bases are TGTGCCAGCAGTTATGGCCTTGCGAGTGGGGCCTACGAGCAGTACTTC. V and J are TRBV6-5 and TRBJ2-7; D unresolved. The CDR3 length is 16 residues. Trimming pared 3 bases from V and 2 bases from J, leaving 17 bases between. Germline V lookup: CDR1 MNHEY, CDR2 SVGAGI.

The chain joins TRBV6-1 to TRBJ2-4; 12 nucleotides agree with TRBD1. The germline V gene encodes CDR1 MNHNS and CDR2 SASEGT. V shed 6 bases and J 10 bases; nucleotides not matched to a gene: 7. This CDR3 is built from 14 residues. The CDR3 DNA sequence: TGTGCCAGCAGCCCGGGACAGGGGGCGCGTATTCAGTACTTC. Its translation is CASSPGQGARIQYF.

This clonotype was counted ten times or more. The chain links TRBV7-2 to TRBJ2-3; tentative D call: TRBD2 (5 bases). Germline V CDR1 and CDR2: SGHTA, FQGNSA. Trimming took 5 bases from V and 5 from J, leaving 8 bases between them. The CDR3 has 12 amino acids. The CDR3 nucleotides read TGTGCCAGCAGCCCCAGCGGAGATACGCAGTATTTT. Protein product: CASSPSGDTQYF.

The chain has TRBV4-3 and TRBJ1-1; 9 bases line up with TRBD1. This CDR3 is 18 amino acids long. Looked up from germline, CDR1 is LGHNA and CDR2 is YSLEER. With V trimmed by 4 bases and J by 2 bases, 14 bases remained unmatched. The CDR3 region has the DNA TGCGCCAGCAGCCGTGGTGTAGGACAGGGGAAAGAAAACACTGAAGCTTTCTTT. It encodes CASSRGVGQGKENTEAFF.

This clonotype was counted only a few times. The chain carries TRBV6-2 or TRBV6-3 and TRBJ1-3; a weak D match, TRBD1 (5 bases). The germline gives CDR1 MNHEY, CDR2 SVGEGT. Trimming left V 2 bases short and J 0 bases short, with 5 bases between. The CDR3 totals 14 residues. CDR3 DNA sequence: TGTGCCAGCAGTTACGACAGCTCTGGAAACACCATATATTTT. This sequence encodes CASSYDSSGNTIYF.

The sample holds a few counts of this clonotype. The rearrangement uses TRBV27 and TRBJ2-5; 7 nucleotides agree with TRBD2. Germline V gene data show CDR1 as MNHEY and CDR2 as SMNVEV (reference sequence). CDR3 length: 15 residues. The V and J ends lost 6 bases and 1 base, in that order; junction bases with no gene match: 8. For the CDR3, the DNA is TGTGCCAGCAGGAACCGGGGGGACCTCCAAGAGACCCAGTACTTC. Protein sequence: CASRNRGDLQETQYF.

The V gene is TRBV9, the J gene TRBJ2-7; TRBD1 might be the D (6 bases). The CDR3 spans 15 residues. V lost 3 bases and J lost 3, with 16 bases in between. CDR1 and CDR2 from the germline V gene are SGDLS and YYNGEE. As DNA, the CDR3 is TGTGCCAGCAGCGCCCAAGACAGGTCCAGCTACGAGCAGTACTTC. As protein: CASSAQDRSSYEQYF.

The J gene is TRBJ2-7, the V gene TRBV27; a weak D match, TRBD1 (6 bases). V was trimmed by 6 bases and J by 4 bases, leaving 22 bases between them. CDR3 length: 16 amino acids. Germline CDR1 MNHEY, CDR2 SMNVEV (reference sequence). CDR3 region: CASRQHLRQDSYEQYF. CDR3 bases: TGTGCCAGCAGGCAGCATCTCAGACAGGACAGTTACGAGCAGTACTTC.

J is TRBJ2-1 and V is TRBV5-1; 7 nucleotides agree with TRBD2. Germline CDR1 SGHRS, CDR2 YFSETQ. The CDR3 is 15 residues long. V dropped 0 bases and J dropped 7; count of bases not matched to a gene: 7. CDR3 sequence (DNA): TGCGCCAGCAGCTTGGGATCGGGACTAAAGAATGAGCAGTTCTTC. This gives the protein CASSLGSGLKNEQFF.

The V call is TRBV30, the J call TRBJ1-2, with D tentatively TRBD1 (5 bases). From germline, CDR1 is GTSNPN and CDR2 SVGIG (reference sequence). Deletions cut 1 base from V and 5 bases from J, with 8 bases between. The CDR3 sequence is 12 residues long. CDR3 nucleotide sequence: TGTGCCTGGAGTGGACAGACGTATGGCTACACCTTC. It specifies CAWSGQTYGYTF.

In its sample, this clonotype was seen a few times. The rearrangement uses TRBV5-1 and TRBJ1-1, with 7 nucleotides matching TRBD1. V lost 4 bases to trimming and J lost 3 bases; unmatched junction nucleotides: 9. Germline CDR1 SGHRS, CDR2 YFSETQ. CDR3 length: 15 residues. CDR3 nucleotide sequence: TGCGCCAGCAGCAGGGGACAGCCGTACGACACTGAAGCTTTCTTT. Protein sequence: CASSRGQPYDTEAFF.

This clonotype appeared many times. The chain uses TRBV7-2 and TRBJ2-5; D may correspond to TRBD1 or TRBD2 (5 bases each). The V end was cut by 5 bases, the J end by 7 bases, with 14 bases between. The CDR3 consists of 13 residues. From germline, CDR1 is SGHTA and CDR2 FQGNSA. The CDR3 DNA reads as TGTGCCAGCAGCACAAGGGGCCGGGGGACCCAGTACTTC. It yields the protein CASSTRGRGTQYF.

The genes are TRBV4-3 and TRBJ1-1; possible D gene TRBD1, 5 bases. The ends were cut back, 4 bases at V and 2 bases at J, with 11 bases in the middle. CDR1 is LGHNA, CDR2 YSLEER, per germline. The CDR3 contains 14 residues. CDR3 nucleotides: TGCGCCAGCAGCCGACTCGGGACCAACACTGAAGCTTTCTTT. As protein: CASSRLGTNTEAFF.

The J gene is TRBJ2-7, the V gene TRBV6-1; D is unclear. The V gene's germline CDR1 is MNHNS and CDR2 SASEGT. The CDR3 covers 14 residues. The germline V and J ends were trimmed by 6 bases and 5 bases, with 17 bases remaining between them. CDR3 coding DNA: TGTGCCAGCAGCCTAACCGGGTTATGGGACGAGCAGTACTTC. Protein sequence: CASSLTGLWDEQYF.

This clonotype was observed a few times. V is TRBV7-3 and J is TRBJ2-1; D may match TRBD1 or TRBD2 (5 bases each). The CDR3 is made up of 13 amino acids. The germline V gene encodes CDR1 SGHTA and CDR2 FQGTGA. V lost 1 base to trimming and J lost 6 bases, with 7 bases between them. The CDR3 DNA follows: TGTGCCAGCAGCTTAATTGGGGGCAATGAGCAGTTCTTC. It is translated as CASSLIGGNEQFF.

The chain couples TRBV5-1 to TRBJ2-6; D possibly corresponds to TRBD1 (7 bases). Per germline, CDR1 SGHRS and CDR2 YFSETQ. The CDR3 contains 14 residues. The V end was cut by 2 bases, the J end by 11 bases, with 14 bases between. CDR3 residues: CASSFSDREDVLTF. CDR3 nucleotides: TGCGCCAGCAGCTTCAGTGACAGGGAGGACGTCCTGACTTTC.

The rearrangement uses TRBV25-1 and TRBJ2-3; the D is unclear. CDR1 and CDR2 from the germline V gene are MGHDK and SYGVNS. The CDR3 has 13 amino acids. V was cut by 5 bases and J by 6 bases, with 12 bases left in between. CDR3 loop: CASSLPAPDTQYF. For the CDR3, the DNA is TGTGCCAGCAGTCTCCCGGCCCCCGATACGCAGTATTTT.

This clonotype was seen repeatedly, ten times or more. V is TRBV6-1 and J is TRBJ1-2, with 7 bases matching TRBD1. The V segment lost 4 bases and the J segment 4 bases; nucleotides outside the gene matches: 3. The CDR3 is 13 residues long. Germline V gene data show CDR1 as MNHNS and CDR2 as SASEGT. The CDR3 reads CASSAGQSYGYTF. CDR3 in DNA: TGTGCCAGCAGTGCGGGACAGAGCTATGGCTACACCTTC.

This chain joins TRBV24-1 and TRBJ1-5, with TRBD1 identical over 9 bases. Per the germline V gene, CDR1 is KGHDR and CDR2 is SFDVKD. CDR3 length equals 16 residues. J was trimmed by 7 bases and V by 3 bases; bases with no gene match: 9. The CDR3 reads CATSDATGGGWQPQHF. The CDR3 region has the DNA TGTGCCACCAGTGATGCGACAGGGGGGGGCTGGCAGCCCCAGCATTTT.

The chain combines TRBV5-4 with TRBJ2-7; 9 bases line up with TRBD2. V gave up 4 bases and J gave up 3 bases; unmatched junction bases: 5. Germline assignment: CDR1 SGHNT and CDR2 YYREEE (reference sequence). The CDR3 runs to 14 residues. CDR3 protein: CASSRAGGGYEQYF. In nucleotides, the CDR3 is TGTGCCAGCAGCCGCGCGGGAGGGGGCTACGAGCAGTACTTC.